These 24 T cell receptor beta chains share one sample of origin, sequenced in a study of identical twins. TCRdb re-analysed the 5' RACE reads in MiXCR, keeping a single row per CDR3 protein. The sample shows approximately 600,000 distinct CDR3 sequences, nearly 10% of them seen only once. The same data also contributed to another study, on yellow fever vaccine responses in identical twins.

The sample was PBMCs. The receptor set was obtained from a woman between 18 and 29 years old in good health.

V usage is TRBV3-1 and J usage is TRBJ2-1, with 14 positions matching TRBD2. The CDR3 sequence is 17 residues long. The V gene end was trimmed by 1 base and the J gene end by 6 bases; junction bases not matched to a gene: 5. Germline-derived CDR1 and CDR2 are LGHDT and YNNKEL (reference sequence). This CDR3 reads CASSQVVGTSGSNEQFF. For the CDR3, the DNA is TGTGCCAGCAGCCAAGTGGTAGGGACTAGCGGGAGCAATGAGCAGTTCTTC.

This clonotype has more than one count but fewer than ten. The rearrangement joins TRBV20-1 to TRBJ2-1; weak D call: TRBD2 (6 bases). Trimming removed 0 bases at V and 0 bases at J, with 9 bases between. The CDR3 runs 15 residues. Germline V gives CDR1 DFQATT, CDR2 SNEGSKA (reference sequence). The CDR3 here is CSARDPGGSYNEQFF. CDR3 sequence (DNA): TGCAGTGCTAGAGACCCCGGGGGCTCCTACAATGAGCAGTTCTTC.

This clonotype has only a few counts. The chain couples TRBV3-1 to TRBJ2-2, with 7 positions matching TRBD2. V lost 2 bases, J lost 5 bases, and 5 bases stayed unmatched. CDR1 and CDR2 from the germline V gene are LGHDT and YNNKEL (reference sequence). The CDR3 has 15 residues. CDR3 DNA sequence: TGTGCCAGCAGCCAACAGCGGGGTAGGACCGGGGAGCTGTTTTTT. It codes for CASSQQRGRTGELFF.

The rearrangement joins TRBV29-1 to TRBJ2-7; D call uncertain. Deletions cut 7 bases from V and 1 base from J, with 11 bases between. CDR3 length equals 12 residues. CDR1 and CDR2 (germline): SQVTM, ANQGSEA. The CDR3, as DNA: TGCAGCGGCGTACTTCAGTCCTACGAGCAGTACTTC. Translation gives CSGVLQSYEQYF.

This clonotype appeared many times. The J gene is TRBJ2-3, the V gene TRBV29-1; 7 nucleotides agree with TRBD2. The CDR3 runs to 17 residues. Germline trimming cut 4 bases from V and 1 base from J; bases unmatched to any gene: 14. Germline V gives CDR1 SQVTM, CDR2 ANQGSEA. CDR3 region: CSVAGGVGRRGTDTQYF. DNA for the CDR3: TGCAGCGTTGCTGGGGGGGTGGGGCGCCGGGGCACAGATACGCAGTATTTT.

This clonotype was counted at least ten times. J is TRBJ2-5 and V is TRBV3-1; 7 bases match TRBD1. Germline CDR1 reads LGHDT; CDR2 reads YNNKEL (reference sequence). V was pared by 0 bases and J by 4 bases, with 5 bases of the junction left unmatched. The CDR3 has 15 residues. This CDR3 reads CASSQDGSGGETQYF. The CDR3 DNA reads TGTGCCAGCAGCCAAGATGGGTCAGGGGGAGAGACCCAGTACTTC.

In its sample, this clonotype was seen a few times. The CDR3 loop is CASSPSYGRKVDEQYF. The CDR3 DNA reads TGTGCCAGCAGCCCCTCTTACGGGAGGAAAGTCGACGAGCAGTACTTC. The genes are TRBV27 and TRBJ2-7, with TRBD2 identical over 7 bases. Per germline, CDR1 MNHEY and CDR2 SMNVEV (reference sequence). Trimming took 6 bases from V and 5 from J; bases not matched to a gene: 16. This CDR3 is built from 16 residues.

The V call is TRBV3-1, the J call TRBJ1-2, with D perhaps matching TRBD1 (5 bases). The CDR3 runs 15 residues. Trimming removed 0 bases from V and 4 bases from J, with 12 bases in between. Germline values: CDR1 LGHDT, CDR2 YNNKEL (reference sequence). CDR3 nucleotide sequence: TGTGCCAGCAGCCAAGACGACAGACCCCTCTATGGCTACACCTTC. This translates into CASSQDDRPLYGYTF.

The chain links TRBV4-2 to TRBJ2-1; the match to TRBD2 covers 11 bases. Per germline, CDR1 LGHNA and CDR2 YNFKEQ. This CDR3 region has 17 residues. V shed 4 bases, J shed 3 bases, and the junction held 8 bases outside the gene matches. The CDR3 coding sequence is TGTGCCAGCAGCCCAGACCTAGCGGGGGGACTCTACAATGAGCAGTTCTTC. It specifies CASSPDLAGGLYNEQFF.

The rearrangement uses TRBV6-2 or TRBV6-3 and TRBJ2-4, with D maybe TRBD2 (5 bases). There are 17 residues in the CDR3. Trimming stripped 4 bases from V and 0 bases from J, with 16 bases between. The germline V gene encodes CDR1 MNHEY and CDR2 SVGEGT. CDR3 protein: CASSCPTSALAKNIQYF. Written as DNA, the CDR3 is TGTGCCAGCAGTTGCCCCACTAGTGCTTTAGCCAAAAACATTCAGTACTTC.

The genes are TRBV6-4 and TRBJ1-1, with 8 bases matching TRBD1. The V and J ends lost 6 bases and 4 bases, in that order; junction bases with no gene match: 13. This CDR3 has 16 amino acids. The germline V gene has CDR1 MRHNA and CDR2 SNTAGT. CDR3 residues: CASSAKVAGGITEAFF. The CDR3, as DNA: TGTGCCAGCAGCGCTAAGGTGGCAGGGGGCATCACTGAAGCTTTCTTT.

In this sample, this clonotype turned up many times. The gene calls are TRBV3-1 and TRBJ2-7; the match to TRBD1 covers 8 bases. CDR3 length: 12 amino acids. J gave up 4 bases and V 4 bases, and 0 bases lay outside the gene matches. Germline CDR1 LGHDT, CDR2 YNNKEL (reference sequence). CDR3 coding DNA: TGTGCCAGCAGCCGACAGGGGTACGAGCAGTACTTC. Translating gives CASSRQGYEQYF.

There are a few counts of this clonotype. This rearrangement joins TRBV6-5 to TRBJ1-2; D call uncertain. The CDR3 length is 12 residues. Germline V gene data show CDR1 as MNHEY and CDR2 as SVGAGI. V was pared by 8 bases and J by 7 bases, with 14 bases between. CDR3: CASGERTIGYTF. The CDR3 bases are TGTGCCAGCGGGGAACGAACGATTGGCTACACCTTC.

The chain couples TRBV6-5 to TRBJ2-7, with TRBD1 identical over 8 bases. The J segment lost 3 bases and the V segment lost 4 bases, leaving 11 bases of the junction unmatched. Germline V CDR1 and CDR2: MNHEY, SVGAGI. CDR3 length: 16 amino acids. In nucleotides, the CDR3 is TGTGCCAGCAGTTCGACTTCGGGACAGGCGTACTACGAGCAGTACTTC. It codes for CASSSTSGQAYYEQYF.

This clonotype was recorded a few times. J is TRBJ2-7 and V is TRBV7-9; no firm D call. The germline gives CDR1 SEHNR, CDR2 FQNEAQ (reference sequence). V dropped 5 bases and J dropped 7 bases, with 9 bases sitting between them. CDR3 length: 11 residues. For the CDR3, the DNA is TGTGCCAGCAGCATAGGGTCAGAGCAGTACTTC. Protein product: CASSIGSEQYF.

This clonotype was detected a few times. The chain employs TRBV18 and TRBJ2-7, with 7 bases fitting TRBD1. This CDR3 is 13 amino acids long. Germline CDR1 and CDR2: KGHSH and LQKENI. The trim removed 5 bases at V and 4 bases at J, leaving 5 bases unmatched. CDR3 bases: TGTGCCAGCTCAGTAGGGACAGTTTACGAGCAGTACTTC. The encoded protein is CASSVGTVYEQYF.

This clonotype appeared a few times. This chain uses TRBV4-2 with TRBJ2-1; 14 positions agree with TRBD2. V trimming: 5 bases; J trimming: 5 bases; junction bases outside the gene matches: 8. Germline lookup yields CDR1 LGHNA and CDR2 YNFKEQ. This CDR3 region has 17 residues. CDR3 nucleotide sequence: TGTGCCAGCAGCTCCAGGACTAGCGGGAGGCGAAACAATGAGCAGTTCTTC. Amino acid sequence: CASSSRTSGRRNNEQFF.

In this sample, this clonotype turned up many times. V gene TRBV5-6 combines with J gene TRBJ1-2; no clear D. The V end lost 1 base, the J end lost 8 bases, and 9 bases lay between the germline ends. This CDR3 region has 12 residues. Germline CDR1 SGHDT, CDR2 YYEEEE. CDR3 loop: CASSLREVGYTF. The CDR3 DNA reads as TGTGCCAGCAGCTTGAGGGAAGTCGGCTACACCTTC.

This clonotype was detected only a few times. This CDR3 reads CASSPSTGMFYEQYF. CDR3 sequence (DNA): TGCGCCAGCAGCCCTTCGACAGGGATGTTCTACGAGCAGTACTTC. This chain connects TRBV5-1 to TRBJ2-7; 7 positions agree with TRBD1. The germline gives CDR1 SGHRS, CDR2 YFSETQ. This CDR3 is built from 15 residues. Germline trimming cut 4 bases from V and 3 bases from J; bases unmatched to any gene: 10.

A few counts support this clonotype. This rearrangement joins TRBV7-9 to TRBJ2-7; 7 bases line up with TRBD1. From germline, CDR1 is SEHNR and CDR2 FQNEAQ (reference sequence). V trimming: 5 bases; J trimming: 2 bases; junction bases outside the gene matches: 12. This CDR3 has 16 amino acids. The CDR3 DNA reads TGTGCCAGCAGCGCGCAAGAGGGGCAGGGGGCCTACGAGCAGTACTTC. It yields the protein CASSAQEGQGAYEQYF.

This clonotype showed up many times. The V and J genes are TRBV3-1 and TRBJ2-7; D is ambiguous. The CDR3 is made up of 12 amino acids. The V gene lost 3 bases and the J gene lost 3 bases, with 6 bases spanning the gap. The germline CDR1 and CDR2 sequences are LGHDT and YNNKEL (reference sequence). CDR3 loop: CASSQYLYEQYF. In nucleotides, the CDR3 is TGTGCCAGCAGCCAGTACCTCTACGAGCAGTACTTC.

The chain recombines TRBV7-9 with TRBJ2-7, with 8 positions matching TRBD1. Trimming took 0 bases from V and 7 from J; bases not matched to a gene: 5. Germline values: CDR1 SEHNR, CDR2 FQNEAQ (reference sequence). There are 14 residues in the CDR3. Here the CDR3 reads CASSLAQGAKEQYF. The CDR3 coding sequence is TGTGCCAGCAGCTTAGCTCAGGGGGCAAAGGAGCAGTACTTC. Full variable domain (outside the CDR3, taken from reference TRBV7-9 and TRBJ2-7): DTGVSQNPRHKITKRGQNVTFRCDPISEHNRLYWYRQTLGQGPEFLTYFQNEAQLEKSRLLSDRFSAERPKGSFSTLEIQRTEQGDSAMYLCASSLAQGAKEQYFGPGTRLTVT.

This clonotype came up a few times. J is TRBJ2-1 and V is TRBV6-2 or TRBV6-3, with 8 positions matching TRBD1. Germline V gene sequence: CDR1 MNHEY, CDR2 SVGEGT. This CDR3 has 13 residues. V was clipped by 6 bases and J by 8 bases; unmatched bases: 6. The CDR3: CASRPPQGDEQFF. CDR3 in DNA: TGTGCCAGCAGACCCCCACAGGGGGATGAGCAGTTCTTC.

This clonotype appeared a few times. The chain recombines TRBV7-8 with TRBJ1-5; TRBD1 aligns across 7 bases. The CDR3 contains 18 residues. V was clipped by 1 base and J by 4 bases; unmatched bases: 13. Germline CDR1 and CDR2: SGHVS and FQNEAQ. The CDR3 protein is CASSLDGPRGQLNQPQHF. The CDR3 nucleotides read TGTGCCAGCAGCTTAGATGGTCCCCGGGGACAGCTGAATCAGCCCCAGCATTTT.